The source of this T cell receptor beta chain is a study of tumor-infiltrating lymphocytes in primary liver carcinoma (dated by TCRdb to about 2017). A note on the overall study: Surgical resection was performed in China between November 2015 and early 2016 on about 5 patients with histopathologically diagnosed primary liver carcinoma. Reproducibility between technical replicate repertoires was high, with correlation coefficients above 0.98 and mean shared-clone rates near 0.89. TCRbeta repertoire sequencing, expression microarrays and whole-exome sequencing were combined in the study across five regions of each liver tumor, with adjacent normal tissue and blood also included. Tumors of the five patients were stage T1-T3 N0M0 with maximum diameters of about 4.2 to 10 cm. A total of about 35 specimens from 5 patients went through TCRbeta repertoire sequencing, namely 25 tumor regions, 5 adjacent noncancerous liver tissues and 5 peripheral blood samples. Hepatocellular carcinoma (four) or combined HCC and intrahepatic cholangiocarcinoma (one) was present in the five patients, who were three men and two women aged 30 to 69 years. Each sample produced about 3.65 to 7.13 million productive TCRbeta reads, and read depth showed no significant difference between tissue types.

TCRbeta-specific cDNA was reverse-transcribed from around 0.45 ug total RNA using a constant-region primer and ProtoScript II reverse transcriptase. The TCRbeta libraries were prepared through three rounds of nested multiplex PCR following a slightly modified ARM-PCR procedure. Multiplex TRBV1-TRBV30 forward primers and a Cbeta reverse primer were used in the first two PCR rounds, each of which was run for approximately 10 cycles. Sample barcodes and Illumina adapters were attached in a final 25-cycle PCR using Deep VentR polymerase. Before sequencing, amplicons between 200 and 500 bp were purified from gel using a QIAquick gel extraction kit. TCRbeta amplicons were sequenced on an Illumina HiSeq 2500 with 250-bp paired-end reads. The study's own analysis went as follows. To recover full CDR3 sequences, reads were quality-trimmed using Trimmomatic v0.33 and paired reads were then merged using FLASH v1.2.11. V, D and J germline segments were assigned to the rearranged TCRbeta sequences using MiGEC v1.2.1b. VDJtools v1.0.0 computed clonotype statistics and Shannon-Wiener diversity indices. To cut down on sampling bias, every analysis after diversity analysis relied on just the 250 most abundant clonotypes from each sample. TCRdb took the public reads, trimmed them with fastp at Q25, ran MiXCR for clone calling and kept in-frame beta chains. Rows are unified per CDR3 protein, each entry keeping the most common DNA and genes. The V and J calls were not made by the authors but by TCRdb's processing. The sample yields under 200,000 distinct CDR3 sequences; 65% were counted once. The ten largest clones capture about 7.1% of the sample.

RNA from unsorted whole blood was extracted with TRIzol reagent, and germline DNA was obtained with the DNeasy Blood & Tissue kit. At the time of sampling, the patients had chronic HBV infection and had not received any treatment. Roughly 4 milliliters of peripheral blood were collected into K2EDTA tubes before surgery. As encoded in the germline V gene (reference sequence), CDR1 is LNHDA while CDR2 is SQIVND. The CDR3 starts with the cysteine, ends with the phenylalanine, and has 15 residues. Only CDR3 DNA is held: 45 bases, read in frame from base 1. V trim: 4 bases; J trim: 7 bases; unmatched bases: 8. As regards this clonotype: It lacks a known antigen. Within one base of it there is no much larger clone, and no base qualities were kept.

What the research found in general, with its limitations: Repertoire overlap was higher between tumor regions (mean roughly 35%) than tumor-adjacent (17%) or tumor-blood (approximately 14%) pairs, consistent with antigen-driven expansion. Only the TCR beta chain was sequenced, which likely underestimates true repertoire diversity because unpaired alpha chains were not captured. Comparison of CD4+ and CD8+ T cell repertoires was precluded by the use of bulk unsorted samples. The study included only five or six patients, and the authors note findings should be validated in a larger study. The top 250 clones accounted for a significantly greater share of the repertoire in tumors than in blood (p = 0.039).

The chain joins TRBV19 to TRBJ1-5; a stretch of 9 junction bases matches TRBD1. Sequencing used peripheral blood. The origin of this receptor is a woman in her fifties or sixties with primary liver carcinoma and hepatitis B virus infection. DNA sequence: TGTGCCAGTAGTAGGGACAGGGTAGGACGGCAGCCCCAGCATTTT. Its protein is CASSRDRVGRQPQHF.